This T cell receptor beta chain was recorded in a study of OX40 agonist ivuxolimab in advanced cancers. Study information: Ivuxolimab doses were 0.01, 0.1, 0.3, 1.5, 3 or 10 mg/kg every 2 weeks. Mean age around 64 years, range about 23 to 79; approximately 80% male.

Sampled blood was obtained at baseline, cycle 4 day 1, and cycle 7 day 1. On this clone itself: Its cognate antigen is unknown.

Generated by immunoSEQ multiplex PCR, the TCRdb table keeps only in-frame clones and is missing some. Among under 30,000 clones listed, about 90% were seen once. The CDR3 runs 14 residues. J lost 6 bases, V lost 5 bases, and 3 bases had no gene match. In germline, CDR1 is LNHDA, CDR2 SQIVND (reference sequence). Findings of the study overall: More expanded clones were seen, on average, in CD8+ T cells than in CD4+.

The TCR originated in an adult with an advanced solid tumor such as melanoma, head and neck, liver or kidney cancer. The V call is TRBV19, the J call TRBJ2-7; 14 nucleotides match TRBD2. The sequences come from CD4+ or CD8+ T cells sorted from blood, collected in a trial of the OX40 agonist ivuxolimab. CDR3 amino acids: CASSPTSGRGEQYF. For the CDR3, the DNA is TGTGCCAGTAGTCCGACTAGCGGGAGGGGCGAGCAGTACTTC. Variable domain in full (rest from reference TRBV19 and TRBJ2-7): DGGITQSPKYLFRKEGQNVTLSCEQNLNHDAMYWYRQDPGQGLRLIYYSQIVNDFQKGDIAEGYSVSREKKESFPLTVTSAQKNPTAFYLCASSPTSGRGEQYFGPGTRLTVT.